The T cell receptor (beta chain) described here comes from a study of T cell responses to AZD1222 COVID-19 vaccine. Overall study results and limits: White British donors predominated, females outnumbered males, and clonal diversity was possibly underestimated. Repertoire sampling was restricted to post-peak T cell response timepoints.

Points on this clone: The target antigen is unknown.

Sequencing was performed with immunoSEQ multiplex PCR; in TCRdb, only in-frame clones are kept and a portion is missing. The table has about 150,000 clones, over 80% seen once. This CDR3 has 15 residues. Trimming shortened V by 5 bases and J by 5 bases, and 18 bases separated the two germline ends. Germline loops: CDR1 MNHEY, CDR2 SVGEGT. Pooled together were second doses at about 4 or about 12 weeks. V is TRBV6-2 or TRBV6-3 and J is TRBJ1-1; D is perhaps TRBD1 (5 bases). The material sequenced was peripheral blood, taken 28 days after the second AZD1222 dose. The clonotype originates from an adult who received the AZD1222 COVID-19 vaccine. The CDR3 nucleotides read TGTGCCAGCAGTCTTCTGGGACCCCCTCATACTGAAGCTTTCTTT. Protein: CASSLLGPPHTEAFF.